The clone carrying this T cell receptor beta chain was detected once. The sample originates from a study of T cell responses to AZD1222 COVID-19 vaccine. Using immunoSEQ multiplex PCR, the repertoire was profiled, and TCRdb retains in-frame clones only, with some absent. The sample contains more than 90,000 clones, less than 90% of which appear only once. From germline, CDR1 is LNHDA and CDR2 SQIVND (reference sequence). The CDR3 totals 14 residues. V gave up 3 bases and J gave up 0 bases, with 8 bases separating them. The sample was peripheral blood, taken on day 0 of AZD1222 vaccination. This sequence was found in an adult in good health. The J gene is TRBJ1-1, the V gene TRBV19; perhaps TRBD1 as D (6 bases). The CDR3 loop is CASSMGTMNTEAFF. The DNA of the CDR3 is TGTGCCAGTAGTATGGGGACAATGAACACTGAAGCTTTCTTT.